What follows are 8 T cell receptor beta chains derived from one specimen sequenced in a study of beta chain features in type 1 diabetes. Study-level findings and limits: When Type 1 diabetes patients were examined, their TCRB CDR3s proved moderately but significantly shorter in all four CD4+ subsets.

Since all of the isolated RNA was reverse transcribed, expressed TCRB transcripts were what got sequenced. Assay used: immunoSEQ multiplex PCR; TCRdb lists only in-frame clones, some missing. The sample includes hundreds of thousands of clones, around an eighth seen only once; the top ten take approximately 0.042%. Their antigens are not known. The sequenced material came from naive CD4+ T cells from blood. These TCRs come from a man between 18 and 35 years old with type 1 diabetes.

J is TRBJ2-7 and V is TRBV5-6; D is uncertain. Deletions cut 4 bases from V and 4 bases from J, with 15 bases between. CDR3 length: 14 residues. The germline CDR1 and CDR2 sequences are SGHDT and YYEEEE. The CDR3 protein is CASSPPFTEYEQYF. CDR3 DNA sequence: TGTGCCAGCAGCCCTCCTTTCACCGAGTACGAGCAGTACTTC.

V usage is TRBV30 and J usage is TRBJ2-5; D call uncertain. There are 14 residues in the CDR3. Germline V gene data show CDR1 as GTSNPN and CDR2 as SVGIG (reference sequence). V was cut by 3 bases and J by 4 bases, with 15 bases left in between. CDR3 DNA sequence: TGTGCCTGGAGACCACCCGGGCCCCGAGAGACCCAGTACTTC. Protein product: CAWRPPGPRETQYF.

The gene calls are TRBV29-1 and TRBJ2-7; the match to TRBD1 covers 8 bases. This CDR3 comprises 13 residues. Trimming at V came to 3 bases and at J to 6 bases, leaving 7 bases not matched to a gene. Germline loops: CDR1 SQVTM, CDR2 ANQGSEA. DNA for the CDR3: TGCAGCGTTGATGGACAGGGCGACGCCGAGCAGTACTTC. It encodes CSVDGQGDAEQYF.

The chain is built from TRBV14 and TRBJ1-3; the D gene is possibly TRBD1 (6 bases). The CDR3 contains 15 residues. V shed 0 bases and J shed 8 bases, with 14 bases lying between them. Germline V gives CDR1 SGHDN, CDR2 FVKESK. CDR3 coding DNA: TGTGCCAGCAGCCAAGACCGACAGGCATGGCACACCATATATTTT. Its protein is CASSQDRQAWHTIYF.

This rearrangement joins TRBV7-2 to TRBJ2-5; the D gene could be TRBD1 or TRBD2 (5 bases each). The CDR3 has 16 residues. The V end was cut by 2 bases, the J end by 2 bases, with 15 bases between. Germline V gene sequence: CDR1 SGHTA, CDR2 FQGNSA. CDR3 in DNA: TGTGCCAGCAGCTTACGACGGGGCAGGCGGCAAGAGACCCAGTACTTC. Encoded protein: CASSLRRGRRQETQYF.

V gene TRBV15 combines with J gene TRBJ1-4; 7 bases fit TRBD1. V lost 2 bases and J lost 7; bases outside the gene matches: 10. The CDR3 is 16 amino acids. CDR1 is LNHNV and CDR2 is YYDKDF in the germline V gene (reference sequence). The CDR3 here is CATSRTKDRRGEKLFF. CDR3 bases: TGTGCCACCAGCAGAACCAAGGACAGGCGGGGTGAAAAACTGTTTTTT.

This chain connects TRBV7-9 to TRBJ2-5; TRBD1 might be the D (6 bases). Germline CDR1 SEHNR, CDR2 FQNEAQ (reference sequence). The CDR3 consists of 14 residues. The V end lost 2 bases, the J end lost 5 bases, and 12 bases lay between the germline ends. CDR3 region: CASSLMGARETQYF. In DNA form, the CDR3 reads TGTGCCAGCAGCTTAATGGGGGCAAGGGAGACCCAGTACTTC.

The chain carries TRBV6-5 and TRBJ2-7; either TRBD1 or TRBD2 may fit D (6 bases each). This CDR3 is 16 amino acids long. Trimming took 0 bases from V and 9 from J, leaving 21 bases between them. The germline V gene has CDR1 MNHEY and CDR2 SVGAGI. CDR3 sequence reads: CASSYSGHPVVGGQYF. CDR3 coding DNA: TGTGCCAGCAGTTACTCGGGACACCCGGTCGTGGGAGGGCAGTACTTC.